This T cell receptor (beta chain) was recovered during a study of blood T cell repertoires in COVID-19. Study-wide context: The study drew acute and convalescent COVID-19 samples from the United States, Italy and Spain.

Authors' analysis steps: By means of reference gene primer amplification, nucleated cell counts were estimated. Generated by immunoSEQ multiplex PCR, the TCRdb table keeps only in-frame clones and is missing some. V and J calls and clone size are given by that table; D and trimming were obtained from the DNA. The sample records roughly 57,000 clones, roughly 70% being singletons. The length of the CDR3 is 18 residues. CDR1 and CDR2 (germline): SQVTM, ANQGSEA. V dropped 3 bases and J dropped 7 bases, with 28 bases sitting between them. The TCR sequence derives from a woman between 65 and 79 years old with acute or convalescent COVID-19. V gene TRBV29-1 combines with J gene TRBJ2-1, with TRBD1 as a possible D gene (8 bases). Sequencing used peripheral blood. CDR3: CSVELAGGGQGALNEQFF. CDR3 DNA sequence: TGCAGCGTTGAGTTGGCTGGGGGAGGGCAGGGGGCGCTTAATGAGCAGTTCTTC.